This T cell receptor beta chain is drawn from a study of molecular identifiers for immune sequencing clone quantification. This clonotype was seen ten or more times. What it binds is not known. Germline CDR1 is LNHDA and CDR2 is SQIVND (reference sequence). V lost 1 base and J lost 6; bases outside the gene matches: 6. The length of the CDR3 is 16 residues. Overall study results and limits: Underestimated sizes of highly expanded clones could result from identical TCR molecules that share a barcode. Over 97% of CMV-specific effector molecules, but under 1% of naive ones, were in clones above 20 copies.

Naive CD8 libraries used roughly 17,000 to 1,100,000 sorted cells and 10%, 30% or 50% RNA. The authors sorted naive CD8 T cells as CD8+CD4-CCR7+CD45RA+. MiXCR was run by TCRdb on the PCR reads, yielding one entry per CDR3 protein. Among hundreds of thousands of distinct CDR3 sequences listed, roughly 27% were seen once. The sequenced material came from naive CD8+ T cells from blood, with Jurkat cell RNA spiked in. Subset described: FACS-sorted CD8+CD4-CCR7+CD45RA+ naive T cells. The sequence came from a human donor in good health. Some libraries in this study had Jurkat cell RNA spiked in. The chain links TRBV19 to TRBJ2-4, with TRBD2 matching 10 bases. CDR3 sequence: CASSIGPTSGVNIQYF. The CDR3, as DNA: TGTGCCAGTAGTATAGGCCCTACTAGCGGGGTAAACATTCAGTACTTC.